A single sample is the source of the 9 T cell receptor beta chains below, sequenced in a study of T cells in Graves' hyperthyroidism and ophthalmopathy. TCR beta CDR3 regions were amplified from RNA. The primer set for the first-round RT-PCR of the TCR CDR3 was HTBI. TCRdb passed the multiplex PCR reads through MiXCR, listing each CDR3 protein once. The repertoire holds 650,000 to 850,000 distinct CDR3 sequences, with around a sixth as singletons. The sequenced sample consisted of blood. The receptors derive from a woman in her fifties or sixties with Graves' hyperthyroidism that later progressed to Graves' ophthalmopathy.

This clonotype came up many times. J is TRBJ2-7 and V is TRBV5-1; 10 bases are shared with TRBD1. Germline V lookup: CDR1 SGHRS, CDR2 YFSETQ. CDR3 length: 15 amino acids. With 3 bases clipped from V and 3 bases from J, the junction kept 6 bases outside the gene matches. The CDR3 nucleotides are TGCGCCAGCAGCTGGGGGACAGGGGCAATCTACGAGCAGTACTTC. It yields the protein CASSWGTGAIYEQYF.

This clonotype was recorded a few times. Here the CDR3 reads CASSPGQNNNQPQHF. CDR3 nucleotides: TGTGCCAGCAGCCCAGGACAGAACAACAATCAGCCCCAGCATTTT. The gene calls are TRBV27 and TRBJ1-5; a possible D gene is TRBD1 (6 bases). Germline V gene lookup returns CDR1 MNHEY and CDR2 SMNVEV (reference sequence). CDR3 length: 15 residues. The germline V and J ends were trimmed by 6 bases and 3 bases, with 15 bases remaining between them.

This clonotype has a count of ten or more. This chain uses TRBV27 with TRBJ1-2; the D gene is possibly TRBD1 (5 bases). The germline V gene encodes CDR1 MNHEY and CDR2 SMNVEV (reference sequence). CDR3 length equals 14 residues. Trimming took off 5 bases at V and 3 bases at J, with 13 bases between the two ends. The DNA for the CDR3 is TGTGCCAGCAGTCCCAGACAGTCCTACTATGGCTACACCTTC. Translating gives CASSPRQSYYGYTF.

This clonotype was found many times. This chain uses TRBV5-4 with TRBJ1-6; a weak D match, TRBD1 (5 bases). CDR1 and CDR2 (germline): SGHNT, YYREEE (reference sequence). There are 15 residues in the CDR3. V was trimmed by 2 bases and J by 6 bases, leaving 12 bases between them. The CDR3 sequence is CASSLGTGSNSPLHF. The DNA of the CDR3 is TGTGCCAGCAGCTTAGGAACAGGATCTAATTCACCCCTCCACTTT.

CDR3 DNA: TGCAGTGCTAGCGGGGCGGGGGGTAAAACAGATACGCAGTATTTT. Translation: CSASGAGGKTDTQYF. The chain couples TRBV20-1 to TRBJ2-3; 8 nucleotides line up with TRBD2. The CDR3 totals 15 residues. From germline, CDR1 is DFQATT and CDR2 SNEGSKA (reference sequence). Losses at the gene ends were 3 bases for V and 3 bases for J; bases not matched to a gene: 8.

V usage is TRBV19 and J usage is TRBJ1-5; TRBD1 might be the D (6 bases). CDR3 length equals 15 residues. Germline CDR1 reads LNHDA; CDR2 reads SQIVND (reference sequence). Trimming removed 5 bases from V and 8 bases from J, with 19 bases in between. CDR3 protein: CASSLQGTPGEPQHF. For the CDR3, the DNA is TGTGCCAGTAGTCTCCAGGGGACCCCAGGGGAGCCCCAGCATTTT.

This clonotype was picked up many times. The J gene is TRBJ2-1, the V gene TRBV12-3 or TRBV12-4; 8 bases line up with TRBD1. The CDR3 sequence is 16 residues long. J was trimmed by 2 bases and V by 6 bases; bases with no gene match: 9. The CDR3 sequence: CASRVETGQAYNEQFF. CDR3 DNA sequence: TGTGCCAGCAGGGTGGAGACGGGACAGGCCTACAATGAGCAGTTCTTC.

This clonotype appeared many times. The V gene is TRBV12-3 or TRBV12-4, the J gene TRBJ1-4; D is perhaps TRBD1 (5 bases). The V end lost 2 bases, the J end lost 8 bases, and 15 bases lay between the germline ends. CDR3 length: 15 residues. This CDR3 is CASSLLYGHREKLFF. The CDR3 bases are TGTGCCAGCAGTTTATTGTACGGACACCGGGAAAAACTGTTTTTT.

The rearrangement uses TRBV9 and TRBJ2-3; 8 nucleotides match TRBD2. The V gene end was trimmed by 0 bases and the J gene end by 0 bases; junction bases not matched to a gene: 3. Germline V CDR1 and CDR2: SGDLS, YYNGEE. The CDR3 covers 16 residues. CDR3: CASSVEAGGSTDTQYF. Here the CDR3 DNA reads TGTGCCAGCAGCGTAGAGGCGGGGGGAAGCACAGATACGCAGTATTTT.